These T cell receptor beta chains were read from a single sample in a study of T cells in Graves' hyperthyroidism and ophthalmopathy. TCRdb recomputed calls from the multiplex PCR reads with MiXCR, one row per CDR3 protein. The sample lists around 690,000 distinct CDR3 sequences; 15% to 20% were seen once. Material: blood. The receptors originated from a man aged 50 or older with Graves' hyperthyroidism. Both conserved end residues are part of each CDR3. Each record gives: clone size, J gene, V gene, D gene, CDR3 DNA, CDR3 protein. D genes are given only for firm matches. Size is omitted from some rows. Given values are once, few, many or a class for expanded clones.

>.|TRBJ1-2|TRBV6-1|.
TGTGCCAGCGTAAACCGGGACCAAACGTCCTATGGCTACACCTTC
CASVNRDQTSYGYTF
>.|TRBJ1-6|TRBV5-1|.
TGCGCCAGCAGCCCTATGACAGATAATTCACCCCTCCACTTT
CASSPMTDNSPLHF
>many|TRBJ1-1|TRBV5-6|.
TGTGCCAGCAGCTTGAAGGGTCGGCCCCGGAACACTGAAGCTTTCTTT
CASSLKGRPRNTEAFF
>.|TRBJ2-7|TRBV19|TRBD1
TGTGCCAGTAGTATCCCACCGGGACAGGGTCGCTACGAGCAGTACTTC
CASSIPPGQGRYEQYF
>few|TRBJ2-1|TRBV30|.
TGTGCCTGGAGTAGGATGGGGATCCCTTCCTACAATGAGCAGTTCTTC
CAWSRMGIPSYNEQFF
>many|TRBJ1-4|TRBV12-3/TRBV12-4|TRBD1
TGTGCCAGCAGTTACCGACAGGGCACTAATGAAAAACTGTTTTTT
CASSYRQGTNEKLFF
>.|TRBJ2-3|TRBV2|TRBD2
TGTGCCAGCAGCGGGACTAGCGGGAGTAGCACAGATACGCAGTATTTT
CASSGTSGSSTDTQYF
>few|TRBJ2-7|TRBV27|TRBD1
TGTGCCAGCAGTCCACAGGGGGCGATCTCCTACGAGCAGTACTTC
CASSPQGAISYEQYF
>.|TRBJ1-1|TRBV29-1|TRBD1
TGCAGCCCCCGGACAGGATCGAACACTGAAGCTTTCTTT
CSPRTGSNTEAFF
>many|TRBJ2-7|TRBV7-9|.
TGTGCCAGCAGCTGGACACCAGCCTACGAGCAGTACTTC
CASSWTPAYEQYF
>.|TRBJ2-1|TRBV28|TRBD1
TGTGCCAGCAGTTACGTCAGGGGGCCTCCTAGGAATGAGCAGTTCTTC
CASSYVRGPPRNEQFF
>many|TRBJ1-5|TRBV27|.
TGTGCCAGCAGTTTAATCGGCGGTAATCAGCCCCAGCATTTT
CASSLIGGNQPQHF
>.|TRBJ2-7|TRBV28|TRBD1
TGTGCCAGCAGCTCAGGCCGGGGACAGCCCTACGAGCAGTACTTC
CASSSGRGQPYEQYF
>many|TRBJ1-1|TRBV28|TRBD1
TGTGCCAGCCTGGGACAGGGGGCCTGGAACACTGAAGCTTTCTTT
CASLGQGAWNTEAFF
>many|TRBJ2-7|TRBV28|.
TGTGCCAGCAGTTCCCGTGACTACGAGCAGTACTTC
CASSSRDYEQYF
>many|TRBJ2-6|TRBV6-6|TRBD1
TGTGCCAGCAGTTACAACGTCCCGGGACAGGGGGCTGGGGCCAACGTCCTGACTTTC
CASSYNVPGQGAGANVLTF
>.|TRBJ1-1|TRBV7-8|.
TGTGCCAGCAGCGGCGGATCGGTTGTGACTGAAGCTTTCTTT
CASSGGSVVTEAFF
>many|TRBJ2-7|TRBV11-2|TRBD2
TGTGCCAGCAGCTTAGTTTATACGGCTAGCGGAGGCTACGAGCAGTACTTC
CASSLVYTASGGYEQYF
>few|TRBJ2-1|TRBV5-5|.
TGTGCCAGCAGTAATGCTAAACCCTGGGGGCAAGGATGGAACAATGAGCAGTTCTTC
CASSNAKPWGQGWNNEQFF
>few|TRBJ1-4|TRBV10-3|TRBD1
TGTGCCATCAGGGGACAGGGGGATGAAAAACTGTTTTTT
CAIRGQGDEKLFF
>.|TRBJ2-4|TRBV6-2/TRBV6-3|.
TGTGCCAGCACGGTCCAAGGAGGGTCCTTAGCCAAAAACATTCAGTACTTC
CASTVQGGSLAKNIQYF
>many|TRBJ1-1|TRBV20-1|.
TGCAGTGCCCCAACCAGGGGAGGGACTGAAGCTTTCTTT
CSAPTRGGTEAFF
>few|TRBJ2-6|TRBV20-1|.
TGCAGTGCTAGAGATATTGCGGGTTCTGGGGCCAACGTCCTGACTTTC
CSARDIAGSGANVLTF
>many|TRBJ2-1|TRBV7-9|TRBD2
TGTGCCAGCAGCTACACCGGGACTAGCGGCAATGAGCAGTTCTTC
CASSYTGTSGNEQFF
>many|TRBJ2-7|TRBV7-8|TRBD2
TGTGCCAGCAGCGATCTAGCGGGAGGGACCTACGAGCAGTACTTC
CASSDLAGGTYEQYF
>few|TRBJ2-7|TRBV28|.
TGTGCCATGGGGAACTCCTACGAGCAGTACTTC
CAMGNSYEQYF
>few|TRBJ1-5|TRBV20-1|.
TGCAGTGCTAGTGGCCCAACCCAGCATTTT
CSASGPTQHF
>.|TRBJ1-2|TRBV4-1|.
TGCGCCAGCAGCCCAGGGGCAGGGAATAACTATGGCTACACCTTC
CASSPGAGNNYGYTF
>.|TRBJ2-3|TRBV5-8|.
TGTGCCAACAGCCTGCGGGCAGATACGCAGTATTTT
CANSLRADTQYF
>.|TRBJ2-3|TRBV7-9|TRBD2
TGTGCCAGCAGCTTCACAGCGGGAGAAAGCGCAGATACGCAGTATTTT
CASSFTAGESADTQYF
>many|TRBJ2-1|TRBV19|TRBD1
TGTGCCAGTAGTATAGTAGGACAGGGGGCATACAATGAGCAGTTCTTC
CASSIVGQGAYNEQFF
>many|TRBJ1-6|TRBV6-1|TRBD1
TGTGCCAGCAGTTTCGGGACAGGGAAGAATTCACCCCTCCACTTT
CASSFGTGKNSPLHF
>few|TRBJ1-5|TRBV7-9|.
TGTGCCAGCAGCTTAGCGCTGGGCGAGGCCGACCCCCAGCATTTT
CASSLALGEADPQHF
>few|TRBJ2-1|TRBV30|TRBD2
TGTGCCTGGAGGGTAGCGGGAGGGGTCAATGAGCAGTTCTTC
CAWRVAGGVNEQFF
>many|TRBJ2-3|TRBV6-1|.
TGTGCCAGCAGTGAGGCAGGGCTCAGAGATACGCAGTATTTT
CASSEAGLRDTQYF
>few|TRBJ1-5|TRBV20-1|.
TGCAGTGCTAGAGCGCCAGGGGCCTTCGGGCCCCAGCATTTT
CSARAPGAFGPQHF
>.|TRBJ1-5|TRBV20-1|.
TGCAGTGCAATACCGGGACACCTATATAGCAATCAGCCCCAGCATTTT
CSAIPGHLYSNQPQHF
>few|TRBJ2-7|TRBV28|TRBD2
TGTGCCAGCACCTCGGAGGGACTAGCGAGATCCTACGAGCAGTACTTC
CASTSEGLARSYEQYF
>many|TRBJ2-3|TRBV5-1|TRBD2
TGCGCCAGCAGCGGAGGGAGGGCAACAGATACGCAGTATTTT
CASSGGRATDTQYF
>.|TRBJ2-2|TRBV28|TRBD1
TGTGCCAGCAGTGACCTCGCCGGGACAGGGACCCCCGGGGAGCTGTTTTTT
CASSDLAGTGTPGELFF
>many|TRBJ2-3|TRBV27|.
TGTGCCAGCAGTTTAAATCGCCAGGGCAAGGGTACGCAGTATTTT
CASSLNRQGKGTQYF
>many|TRBJ2-1|TRBV5-6|TRBD2
TGTGCCAGCAGCGAGGGACTAGCGGGAGACCTCCTAGGATTGCAGTTCTTC
CASSEGLAGDLLGLQFF
>.|TRBJ1-1|TRBV28|.
TGTGCCAGCAGTTTACAGTCCTGGACTGAAGCTTTCTTT
CASSLQSWTEAFF
>few|TRBJ1-2|TRBV24-1|.
TGTGCCACCAGTGATCCGAAAACAGGGATTCGGGGCTACACCTTC
CATSDPKTGIRGYTF
>.|TRBJ1-4|TRBV18|TRBD1
TGTGCCAGCTCACTTCGGACAGGGGTAAATGAAAAACTGTTTTTT
CASSLRTGVNEKLFF
>many|TRBJ2-1|TRBV28|TRBD1
TGTGCCAGCAGTTTATACCTATCTCCCGGGACAGGGATCTACAATGAGCAGTTCTTC
CASSLYLSPGTGIYNEQFF
>many|TRBJ2-7|TRBV10-3|TRBD1
TGTGCCATCAGTGAGACGGGACAGGGGCCGTACGAGCAGTACTTC
CAISETGQGPYEQYF
>many|TRBJ2-3|TRBV28|.
TGTGCCAGCAGTTTATTTTTGGGACTGGTAGATCTGCGAAGCACAGATACGCAGTATTTT
CASSLFLGLVDLRSTDTQYF
>few|TRBJ2-3|TRBV5-1|TRBD2
TGCGCCAGCTCACCGGGACTAGCGGGTTTCTCTAGCACAGATACGCAGTATTTT
CASSPGLAGFSSTDTQYF
>many|TRBJ2-7|TRBV28|TRBD2
TGTGCCAGCACCCTGACTAGCGGGAGCTGGTACGAGCAGTACTTC
CASTLTSGSWYEQYF
>few|TRBJ2-1|TRBV5-1|.
TGCGCCAGCAGATTCAGCTGGGAAGCAGATGAGCAGTTCTTC
CASRFSWEADEQFF
>.|TRBJ1-5|TRBV6-1|TRBD1
TGTGCCAGCAGGGGACAGGGGGCTAGGAGTCAGCCCCAGCATTTT
CASRGQGARSQPQHF
>many|TRBJ2-3|TRBV6-2/TRBV6-3|TRBD2
TGTGCCAGCAGTCTACTTAGCGGGAGGAAGACAGATACGCAGTATTTT
CASSLLSGRKTDTQYF
>many|TRBJ2-5|TRBV7-2|TRBD2
TGTGCCAGCAGCTTAGTCCGGTTCGGACTAGCGGGAGAGACCCAGTACTTC
CASSLVRFGLAGETQYF
>many|TRBJ2-3|TRBV28|.
TGTGCCAGCAGTTCCAGAGGGCTCCCGGTAGATACGCAGTATTTT
CASSSRGLPVDTQYF
>.|TRBJ2-6|TRBV10-3|.
TGTGCCATCAGTGCGGTCTCTGGGGCCAACGTCCTGACTTTC
CAISAVSGANVLTF
>few|TRBJ2-5|TRBV29-1|TRBD2
TGCAGCGTAGCGGGGGGGGAACAAGAGACCCAGTACTTC
CSVAGGEQETQYF
>.|TRBJ2-7|TRBV4-1|TRBD2
TGCGCCAGCAGCCAAGCGCGACTAGCAGTTGGAAGCTCCTACGAGCAGTACTTC
CASSQARLAVGSSYEQYF
>.|TRBJ2-7|TRBV27|TRBD2
TGTGCCGGCAGTCTAGGACTAGTCTACGAGCAGTACTTC
CAGSLGLVYEQYF
>many|TRBJ2-3|TRBV11-2|.
TGTGCCAGCAGCTTAGTTCCTAGCCCAAGCTTAGATACGCAGTATTTT
CASSLVPSPSLDTQYF